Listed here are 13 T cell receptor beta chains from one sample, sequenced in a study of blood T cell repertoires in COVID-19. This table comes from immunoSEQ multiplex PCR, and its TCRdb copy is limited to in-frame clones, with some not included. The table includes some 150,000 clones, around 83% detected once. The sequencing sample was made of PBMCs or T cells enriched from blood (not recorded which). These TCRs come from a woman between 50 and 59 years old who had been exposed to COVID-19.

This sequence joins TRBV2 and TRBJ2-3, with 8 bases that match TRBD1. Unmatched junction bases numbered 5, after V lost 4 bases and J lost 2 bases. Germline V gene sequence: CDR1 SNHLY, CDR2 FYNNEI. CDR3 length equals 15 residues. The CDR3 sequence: CASSARTGNTDTQYF. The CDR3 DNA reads TGTGCCAGCAGTGCGAGGACAGGGAACACAGATACGCAGTATTTT.

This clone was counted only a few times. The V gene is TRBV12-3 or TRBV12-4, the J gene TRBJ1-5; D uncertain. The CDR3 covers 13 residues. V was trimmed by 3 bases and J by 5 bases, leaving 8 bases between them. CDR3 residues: CASSFSQYQPQHF. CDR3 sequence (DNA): TGTGCCAGCAGTTTTTCCCAATATCAGCCCCAGCATTTT.

CDR3 sequence reads: CASSPVSGSPYEQYF. In DNA form, the CDR3 reads TGTGCCAGCAGCCCGGTCTCGGGGAGTCCCTACGAGCAGTACTTC. The chain employs TRBV7-9 and TRBJ2-7; weak D call: TRBD2 (5 bases). Germline CDR1 reads SEHNR; CDR2 reads FQNEAQ (reference sequence). V was shortened by 5 bases and J by 2 bases, with 16 bases between the two germline ends. This CDR3 region has 15 residues.

CDR3 amino acids: CASSRGLAGTNEQFF. For the CDR3, the DNA is TGTGCCAGCAGCCGGGGACTAGCGGGAACCAATGAGCAGTTCTTC. This rearrangement joins TRBV11-2 to TRBJ2-1; 13 nucleotides line up with TRBD2. V shed 5 bases and J 6 bases; nucleotides not matched to a gene: 4. The germline gives CDR1 SGHAT, CDR2 FQNNGV. This CDR3 has 15 residues.

DNA of the CDR3: TGTGCCAGCAGCCAAGAATTTAGGGGGCTGGGTGGCTACACCTTC. As protein: CASSQEFRGLGGYTF. This chain joins TRBV3-1 (or the pseudogene TRBV3-2) and TRBJ1-2, with 7 bases aligning to TRBD1. This CDR3 is built from 15 residues. Germline V lookup: CDR1 LGHDT, CDR2 YNNKEL (reference sequence). J was trimmed by 7 bases and V by 0 bases; bases with no gene match: 8.

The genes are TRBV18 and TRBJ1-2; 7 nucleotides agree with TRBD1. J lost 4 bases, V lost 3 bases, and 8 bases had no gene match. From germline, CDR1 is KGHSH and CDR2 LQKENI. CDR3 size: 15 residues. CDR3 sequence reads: CASSPMGTVSYGYTF. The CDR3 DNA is TGTGCCAGCTCACCTATGGGGACAGTGTCCTATGGCTACACCTTC.

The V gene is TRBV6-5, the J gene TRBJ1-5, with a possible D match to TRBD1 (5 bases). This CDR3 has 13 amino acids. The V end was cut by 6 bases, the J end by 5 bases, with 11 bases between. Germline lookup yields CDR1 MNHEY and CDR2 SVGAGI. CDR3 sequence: CASSPGGYQPQHF. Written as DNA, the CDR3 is TGTGCCAGCAGCCCCGGGGGGTATCAGCCCCAGCATTTT.

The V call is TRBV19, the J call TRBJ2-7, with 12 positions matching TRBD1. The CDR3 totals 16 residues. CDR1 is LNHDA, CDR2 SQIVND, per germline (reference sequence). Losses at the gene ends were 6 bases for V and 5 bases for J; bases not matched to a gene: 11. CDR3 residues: CASSATPGQGADEQYF. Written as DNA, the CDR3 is TGTGCCAGTAGCGCAACTCCGGGACAGGGGGCTGACGAGCAGTACTTC.

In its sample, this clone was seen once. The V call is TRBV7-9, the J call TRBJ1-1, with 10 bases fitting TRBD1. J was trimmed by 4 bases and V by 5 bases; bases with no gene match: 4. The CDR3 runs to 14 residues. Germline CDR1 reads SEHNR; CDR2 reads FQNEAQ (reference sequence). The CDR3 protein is CASSPGDRGTEAFF. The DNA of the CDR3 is TGTGCCAGCAGCCCCGGGGACAGGGGCACTGAAGCTTTCTTT.

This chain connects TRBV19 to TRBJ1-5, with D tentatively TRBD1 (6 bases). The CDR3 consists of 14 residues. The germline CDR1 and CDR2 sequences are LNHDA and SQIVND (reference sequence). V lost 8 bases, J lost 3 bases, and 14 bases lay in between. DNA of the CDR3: TGTGCCAGTGAAACAGGGCCGTACAATCAGCCCCAGCATTTT. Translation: CASETGPYNQPQHF.

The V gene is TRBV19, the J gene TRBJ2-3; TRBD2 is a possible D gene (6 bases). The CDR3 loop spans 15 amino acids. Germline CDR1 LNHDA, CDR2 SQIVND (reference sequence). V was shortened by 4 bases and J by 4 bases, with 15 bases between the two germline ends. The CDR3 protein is CASSTFGGRADTQYF. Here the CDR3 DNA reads TGTGCCAGTAGTACCTTCGGGGGACGGGCAGATACGCAGTATTTT. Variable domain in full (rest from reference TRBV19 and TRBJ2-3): DGGITQSPKYLFRKEGQNVTLSCEQNLNHDAMYWYRQDPGQGLRLIYYSQIVNDFQKGDIAEGYSVSREKKESFPLTVTSAQKNPTAFYLCASSTFGGRADTQYFGPGTRLTVL.

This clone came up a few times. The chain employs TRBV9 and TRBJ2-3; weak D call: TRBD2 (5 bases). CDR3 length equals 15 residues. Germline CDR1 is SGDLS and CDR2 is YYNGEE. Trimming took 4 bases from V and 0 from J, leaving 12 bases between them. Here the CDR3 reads CASSTFTGSTDTQYF. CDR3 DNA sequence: TGTGCCAGCAGCACCTTTACGGGGAGCACAGATACGCAGTATTTT.

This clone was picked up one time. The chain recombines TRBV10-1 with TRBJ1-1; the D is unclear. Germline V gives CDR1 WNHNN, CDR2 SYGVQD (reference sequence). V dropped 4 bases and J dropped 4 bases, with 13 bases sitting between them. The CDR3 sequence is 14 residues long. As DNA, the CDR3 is TGCGCCAGCAGTGTAGGACTATCGAGCACTGAAGCTTTCTTT. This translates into CASSVGLSSTEAFF.